A selection of T cell receptor beta chains follows, all from one sample in a study of blood T cell repertoires in COVID-19. Sequencing was performed with immunoSEQ multiplex PCR; in TCRdb, only in-frame clones are kept and a portion is missing. This sample has about 270,000 clones, with approximately 81% found just once. The sample comprised peripheral blood. These receptors were obtained from a woman aged 60 to 75 with active or convalescent COVID-19. The conserved cysteine and the conserved F or W are not part of the CDR3 here. The order of the fields is D gene, V gene, J gene, CDR3 protein. D genes are given only for firm matches.

TRBD1,TRBV9,TRBJ1-2,ASSVWDRVGYGYT
NA,TRBV6-5,TRBJ1-2,AIFGVDYGYT
NA,TRBV4-2,TRBJ2-7,ASSGGFGYEQY
TRBD2,TRBV3-1/TRBV3-2,TRBJ2-1,ASSLDPGGGEQF
TRBD1,TRBV3-1/TRBV3-2,TRBJ1-6,ASSRGQGSSPLH
TRBD1,TRBV7-2,TRBJ2-1,ASSGRDRVVHEQF
NA,TRBV6-2/TRBV6-3,TRBJ1-3,ASSYSISPVT
NA,TRBV2,TRBJ2-1,ASSPYNEQF
NA,TRBV9,TRBJ2-3,ASSVASRSSTDTQY
NA,TRBV6-2/TRBV6-3,TRBJ2-7,ASSYSPKIGAYEQY
TRBD2,TRBV11-1,TRBJ2-5,ASSSYPSGGEETQY
NA,TRBV18,TRBJ1-3,ASSPSGPGAGNTIY
NA,TRBV5-1,TRBJ2-7,ASSLGTSSYEQY
TRBD2,TRBV9,TRBJ2-3,ASSGGLAGVYWSTDTQY
TRBD2,TRBV7-2,TRBJ2-5,ASLKRGGAGETQY
TRBD1,TRBV5-4,TRBJ2-7,ASSLGQGSYEQY
NA,TRBV10-2,TRBJ1-1,ASSPQAGTEAF
TRBD1,TRBV6-5,TRBJ1-3,ASHRGVGNTIY
NA,TRBV18,TRBJ1-5,ASSPWPDQPQH
NA,TRBV11-2,TRBJ2-1,ASSLERAANEQF
NA,TRBV3-1/TRBV3-2,TRBJ2-1,ASSPGETSYNEQF
TRBD1,TRBV5-4,TRBJ1-2,ASSSPGQGWYGYT
NA,TRBV9,TRBJ2-2,ASSPGGYTGELF
NA,TRBV5-6,TRBJ1-2,ASSLRDSRILGGYT
NA,TRBV6-5,TRBJ2-7,ASSYSTGTYYEQY
NA,TRBV7-9,TRBJ1-4,ASRDKYGSNEKLF
NA,TRBV7-9,TRBJ1-4,ASSAQTGPMMFLF
TRBD1,TRBV5-4,TRBJ2-4,ASSLGNRGGNIQY
NA,TRBV11-2,TRBJ2-3,ASSRPPRDTQY
NA,TRBV2,TRBJ2-2,ASSVRQGNTGELF
TRBD2,TRBV7-2,TRBJ2-3,ASSLGSGGAGYTQY
TRBD1,TRBV9,TRBJ2-6,ASSVGQSNSGANVLT
TRBD1,TRBV19,TRBJ1-2,ASTGVHGYT
NA,TRBV11-2,TRBJ1-2,ASSLDRRGRGLDGYT
TRBD2,TRBV7-2,TRBJ2-7,ASSEDGGGYEQY
TRBD1,TRBV14,TRBJ1-2,ASSFRTGASYGYT
TRBD2,TRBV11-2,TRBJ2-7,ASRKGLAGGDEQY
NA,TRBV29-1,TRBJ1-1,SVEGRLNTEAF
NA,TRBV9,TRBJ2-1,ASSVSPGPRGNEQF
TRBD1,TRBV5-1,TRBJ2-4,ASSVTGGSDIQY
NA,TRBV19,TRBJ2-3,ASSIGLLSTDTQY
NA,TRBV10-3,TRBJ1-5,AISERQSNQPQH
TRBD1,TRBV27,TRBJ2-6,ASSLGLRQGAYPSGANVLT
NA,TRBV7-8,TRBJ1-1,ASSPSTEAF
NA,TRBV27,TRBJ1-1,ASSSNPGQITEAF